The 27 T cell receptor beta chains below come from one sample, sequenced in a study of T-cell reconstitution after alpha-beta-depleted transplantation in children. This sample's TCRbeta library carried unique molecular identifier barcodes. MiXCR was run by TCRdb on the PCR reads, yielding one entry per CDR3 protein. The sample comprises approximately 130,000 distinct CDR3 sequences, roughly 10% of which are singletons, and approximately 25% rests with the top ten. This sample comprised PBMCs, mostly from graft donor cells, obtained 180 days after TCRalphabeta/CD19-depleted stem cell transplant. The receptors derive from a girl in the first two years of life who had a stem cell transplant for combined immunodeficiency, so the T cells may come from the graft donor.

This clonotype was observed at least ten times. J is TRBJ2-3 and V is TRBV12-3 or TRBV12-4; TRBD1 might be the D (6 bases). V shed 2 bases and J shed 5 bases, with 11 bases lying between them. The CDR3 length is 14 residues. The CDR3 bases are TGTGCCAGCAGTTTACCTTCAGGGGTAGATACGCAGTATTTT. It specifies CASSLPSGVDTQYF.

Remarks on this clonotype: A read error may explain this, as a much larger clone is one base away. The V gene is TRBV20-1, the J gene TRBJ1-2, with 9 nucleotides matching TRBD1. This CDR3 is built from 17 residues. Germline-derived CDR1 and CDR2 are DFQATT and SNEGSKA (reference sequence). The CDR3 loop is CCARDPRTGEEVLSYTF. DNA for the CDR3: TGCTGTGCTAGAGACCCCAGGACAGGGGAGGAAGTTTTGAGCTACACCTTC.

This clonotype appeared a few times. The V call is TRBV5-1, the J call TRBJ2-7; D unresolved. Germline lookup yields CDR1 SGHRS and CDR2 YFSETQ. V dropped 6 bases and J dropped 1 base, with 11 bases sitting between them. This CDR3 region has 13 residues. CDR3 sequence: CASKMQNSYEQYF. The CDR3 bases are TGCGCCAGCAAGATGCAGAATTCCTACGAGCAGTACTTC.

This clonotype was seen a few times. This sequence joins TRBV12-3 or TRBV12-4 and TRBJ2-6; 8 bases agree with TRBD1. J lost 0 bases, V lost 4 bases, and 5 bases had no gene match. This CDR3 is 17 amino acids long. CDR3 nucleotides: TGTGCCAGCAGTTCCGGGACAGGCGGCTCTGGGGCCAACGTCCTGACTTTC. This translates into CASSSGTGGSGANVLTF.

CDR3 amino acids: CSARGSGPPLTQYF. Here the CDR3 DNA reads TGCAGTGCTAGGGGGTCGGGGCCCCCTTTGACCCAGTACTTC. V gene TRBV20-1 combines with J gene TRBJ2-5; D might be TRBD1 or TRBD2, each matching 5 bases. Trimming took off 3 bases at V and 7 bases at J, with 18 bases between the two ends. The CDR3 is 14 amino acids. Germline CDR1 reads DFQATT; CDR2 reads SNEGSKA (reference sequence).

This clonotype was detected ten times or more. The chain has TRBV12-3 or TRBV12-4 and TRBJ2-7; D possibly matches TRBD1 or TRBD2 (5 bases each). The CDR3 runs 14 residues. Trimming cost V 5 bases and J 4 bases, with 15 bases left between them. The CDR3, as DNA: TGTGCCAGCAGTCCCACCGGGGCCGTTTACGAGCAGTACTTC. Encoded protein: CASSPTGAVYEQYF.

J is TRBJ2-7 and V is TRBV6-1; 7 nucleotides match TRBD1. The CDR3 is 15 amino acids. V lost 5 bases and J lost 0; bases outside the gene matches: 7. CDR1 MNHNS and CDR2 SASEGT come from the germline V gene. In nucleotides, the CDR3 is TGTGCCAGCAGTCCCCACAGGGGCACCTCCTACGAGCAGTACTTC. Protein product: CASSPHRGTSYEQYF.

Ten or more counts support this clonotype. CDR3 residues: CASWGVREQYF. The CDR3 region has the DNA TGTGCCAGCTGGGGGGTGAGGGAGCAGTACTTC. V gene TRBV28 combines with J gene TRBJ2-7, with a weak D call TRBD2 (6 bases). Germline loops: CDR1 MDHEN, CDR2 SYDVKM. V was cut by 8 bases and J by 7 bases, with 12 bases left in between. This CDR3 region has 11 residues.

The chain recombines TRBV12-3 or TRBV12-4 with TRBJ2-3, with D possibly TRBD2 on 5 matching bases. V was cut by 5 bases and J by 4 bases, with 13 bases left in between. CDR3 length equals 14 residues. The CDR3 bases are TGTGCCAGCAGTGCCGACGGGGTCGCAGATACGCAGTATTTT. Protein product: CASSADGVADTQYF.

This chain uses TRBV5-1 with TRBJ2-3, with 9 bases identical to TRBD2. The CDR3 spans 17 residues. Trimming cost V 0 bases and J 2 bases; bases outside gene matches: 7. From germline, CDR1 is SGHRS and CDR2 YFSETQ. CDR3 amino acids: CASSLVPSGVNTDTQYF. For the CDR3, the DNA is TGCGCCAGCAGCTTGGTGCCTAGCGGGGTGAACACAGATACGCAGTATTTT.

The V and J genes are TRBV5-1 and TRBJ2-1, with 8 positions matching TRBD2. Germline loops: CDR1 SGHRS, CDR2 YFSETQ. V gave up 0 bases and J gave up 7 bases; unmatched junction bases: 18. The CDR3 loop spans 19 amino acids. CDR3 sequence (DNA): TGCGCCAGCAGCTTGGAATGGCCCATCCCGGGGGGGGTGATAAATGAGCAGTTCTTC. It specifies CASSLEWPIPGGVINEQFF.

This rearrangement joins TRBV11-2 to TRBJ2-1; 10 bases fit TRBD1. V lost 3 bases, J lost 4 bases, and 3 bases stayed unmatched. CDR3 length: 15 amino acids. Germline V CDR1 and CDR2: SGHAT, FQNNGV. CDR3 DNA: TGTGCCAGCAGCTTTTGGACAGGGGGATACAATGAGCAGTTCTTC. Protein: CASSFWTGGYNEQFF.

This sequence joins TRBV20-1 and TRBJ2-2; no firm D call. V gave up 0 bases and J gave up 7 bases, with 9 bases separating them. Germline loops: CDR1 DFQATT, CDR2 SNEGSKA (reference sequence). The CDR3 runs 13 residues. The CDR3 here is CSAREVSLGELFF. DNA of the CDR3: TGCAGTGCTAGAGAAGTGTCCCTCGGGGAGCTGTTTTTT.

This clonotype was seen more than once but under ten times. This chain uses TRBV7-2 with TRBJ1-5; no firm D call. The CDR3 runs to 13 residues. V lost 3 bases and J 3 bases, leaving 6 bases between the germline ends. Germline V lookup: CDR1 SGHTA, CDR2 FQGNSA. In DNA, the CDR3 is TGTGCCAGCAGCTTCTACCCCAATCAGCCCCAGCATTTT. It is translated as CASSFYPNQPQHF.

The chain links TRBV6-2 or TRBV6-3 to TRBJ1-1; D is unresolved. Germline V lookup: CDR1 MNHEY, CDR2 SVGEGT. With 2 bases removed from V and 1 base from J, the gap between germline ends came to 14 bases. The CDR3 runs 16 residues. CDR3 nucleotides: TGTGCCAGCAGTTACCACGCGGAAAGGAAGAACACTGAAGCTTTCTTT. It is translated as CASSYHAERKNTEAFF.

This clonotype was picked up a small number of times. This chain's CDR3 is CSAPGPQLARTEAFF. CDR3 sequence (DNA): TGCAGTGCTCCGGGACCTCAACTGGCGAGGACTGAAGCTTTCTTT. This chain connects TRBV20-1 to TRBJ1-1, with TRBD1 as a possible D gene (5 bases). CDR3 length: 15 residues. V lost 5 bases to trimming and J lost 5 bases, with 21 bases between them. The germline gives CDR1 DFQATT, CDR2 SNEGSKA (reference sequence).

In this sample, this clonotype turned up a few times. The CDR3 DNA reads as TGTGCCAGTAGCGGGACAGTAAGAAACACCATATATTTT. As protein: CASSGTVRNTIYF. V gene TRBV19 combines with J gene TRBJ1-3; 7 bases are shared with TRBD1. The CDR3 has 13 residues. Germline CDR1 LNHDA, CDR2 SQIVND (reference sequence). V shed 6 bases, J shed 5 bases, and the junction held 4 bases outside the gene matches.

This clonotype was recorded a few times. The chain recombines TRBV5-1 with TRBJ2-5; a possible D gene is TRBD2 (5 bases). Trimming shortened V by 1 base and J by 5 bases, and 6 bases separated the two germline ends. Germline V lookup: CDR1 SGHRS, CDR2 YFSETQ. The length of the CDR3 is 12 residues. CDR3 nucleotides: TGCGCCAGCAGCTTGCCGGGGGAGACCCAGTACTTC. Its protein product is CASSLPGETQYF.

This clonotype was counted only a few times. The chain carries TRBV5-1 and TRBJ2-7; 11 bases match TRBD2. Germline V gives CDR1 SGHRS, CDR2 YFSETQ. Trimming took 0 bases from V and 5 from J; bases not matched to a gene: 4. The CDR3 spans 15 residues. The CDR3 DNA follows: TGCGCCAGCAGCTTGGATCTAGCGGGAGGCGACGAGCAGTACTTC. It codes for CASSLDLAGGDEQYF.

CDR3 nucleotides: TGTGCCAGCTCACCATACGGGACTAGCGGGAGCGAGCAGTACTTC. Translating gives CASSPYGTSGSEQYF. The chain is built from TRBV18 and TRBJ2-7; TRBD2 aligns across 14 bases. Germline V lookup: CDR1 KGHSH, CDR2 LQKENI. Trimming at V came to 2 bases and at J to 6 bases, leaving 3 bases not matched to a gene. The length of the CDR3 is 15 residues.

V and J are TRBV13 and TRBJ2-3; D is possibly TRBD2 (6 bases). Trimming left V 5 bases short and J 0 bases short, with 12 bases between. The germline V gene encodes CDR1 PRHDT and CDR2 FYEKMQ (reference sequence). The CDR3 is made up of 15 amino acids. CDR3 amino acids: CASSARRASTDTQYF. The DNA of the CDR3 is TGTGCCAGCAGCGCACGGAGGGCGAGCACAGATACGCAGTATTTT.

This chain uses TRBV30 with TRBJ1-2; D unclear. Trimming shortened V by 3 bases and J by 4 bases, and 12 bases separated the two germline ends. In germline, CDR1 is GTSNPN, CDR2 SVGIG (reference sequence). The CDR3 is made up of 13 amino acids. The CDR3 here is CAWRLPGFYGYTF. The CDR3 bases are TGTGCCTGGAGGCTGCCGGGATTCTATGGCTACACCTTC.

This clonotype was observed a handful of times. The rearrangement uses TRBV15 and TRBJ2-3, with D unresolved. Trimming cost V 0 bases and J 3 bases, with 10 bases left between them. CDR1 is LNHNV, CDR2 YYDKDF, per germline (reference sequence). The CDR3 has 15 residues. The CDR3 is CATSREWPRTDTQYF. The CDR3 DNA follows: TGTGCCACCAGCAGAGAATGGCCTCGGACAGATACGCAGTATTTT. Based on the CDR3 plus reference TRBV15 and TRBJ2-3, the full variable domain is DAMVIQNPRYQVTQFGKPVTLSCSQTLNHNVMYWYQQKSSQAPKLLFHYYDKDFNNEADTPDNFQSRRPNTSFCFLDIRSPGLGDTAMYLCATSREWPRTDTQYFGPGTRLTVL.

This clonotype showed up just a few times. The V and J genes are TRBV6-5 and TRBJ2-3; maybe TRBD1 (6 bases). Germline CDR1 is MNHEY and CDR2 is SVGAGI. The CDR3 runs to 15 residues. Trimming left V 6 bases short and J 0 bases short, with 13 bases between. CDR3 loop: CASRRLGQSTDTQYF. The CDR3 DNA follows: TGTGCCAGCAGGCGGCTTGGACAGAGCACAGATACGCAGTATTTT.

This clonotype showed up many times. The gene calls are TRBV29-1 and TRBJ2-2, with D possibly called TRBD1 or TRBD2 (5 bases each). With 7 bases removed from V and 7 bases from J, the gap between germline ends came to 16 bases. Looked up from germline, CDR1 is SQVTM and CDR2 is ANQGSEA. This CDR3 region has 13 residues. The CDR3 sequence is CSAEGFEGGELFF. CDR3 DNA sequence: TGCAGCGCAGAGGGGTTCGAAGGCGGGGAGCTGTTTTTT.

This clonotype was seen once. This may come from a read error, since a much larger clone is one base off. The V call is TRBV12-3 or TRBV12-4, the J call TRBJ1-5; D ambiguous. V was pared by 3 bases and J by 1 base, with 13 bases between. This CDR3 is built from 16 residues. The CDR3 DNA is TGTGCCAGCAGTTTTCGTACAGTGTTAAGCAATCAGCCCCAGCATTTT. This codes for CASSFRTVLSNQPQHF.

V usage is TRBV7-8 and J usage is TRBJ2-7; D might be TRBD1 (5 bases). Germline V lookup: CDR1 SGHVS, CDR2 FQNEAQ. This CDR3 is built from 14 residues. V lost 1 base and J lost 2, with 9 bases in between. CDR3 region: CASSLVDRAYEQYF. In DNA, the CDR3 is TGTGCCAGCAGCTTAGTCGACAGAGCCTACGAGCAGTACTTC.